This is a list of T cell receptor beta chains from one sample in a study of OX40 agonist ivuxolimab in advanced cancers. The method was immunoSEQ multiplex PCR; TCRdb's version includes in-frame clones alone and lacks a portion of them. Among under 85,000 clones listed, 65% to 90% were seen once. Sequencing was performed on CD4+ or CD8+ T cells sorted from blood, taken in a trial of the OX40 agonist ivuxolimab. The receptor set was obtained from an adult with an advanced solid tumor such as melanoma, head and neck, liver or kidney cancer. Each CDR3 is given with its conserved first and last residue. A D gene is named only where the DNA matches it firmly. Where a row states a size, it is once, few, many or the class of an expanded clone; other rows omit it.

CDR3 protein	CDR3 DNA	clone size	CDR3 length	J gene	V gene	D gene
CASSLARSYRYEQYF	TGTGCCAGCAGCTTAGCCCGATCTTATAGGTACGAGCAGTACTTC	NA	15	TRBJ2-7	TRBV11-3	NA
CATSVGTLHTEAFF	TGTGCCACCAGCGTAGGAACACTTCACACTGAAGCTTTCTTT	NA	14	TRBJ1-1	TRBV15	NA
CASSVGSRNTEAFF	TGTGCCAGCAGCGTAGGGAGCAGGAACACTGAAGCTTTCTTT	NA	14	TRBJ1-1	TRBV9	NA
CASSPLGQSNSPLHF	TGTGCCAGCAGCCCCCTCGGGCAGTCCAATTCACCCCTCCACTTT	once	15	TRBJ1-6	TRBV7-8	NA
CASSYTQGSGANVLTF	TGTGCCAGCAGTTACACCCAGGGTTCCGGGGCCAACGTCCTGACTTTC	few	16	TRBJ2-6	TRBV6-5	NA
CASSLTIGQGGDGYTF	TGCGCCAGCAGCTTAACTATCGGACAGGGAGGCGATGGCTACACCTTC	NA	16	TRBJ1-2	TRBV5-1	TRBD1
CASSYGRQGFEAFF	TGTGCCAGCAGTTACGGGAGGCAGGGCTTCGAAGCTTTCTTT	NA	14	TRBJ1-1	TRBV6-5	NA
CASSGISTGMNTEAFF	TGTGCCAGCAGCGGGATTTCGACAGGGATGAACACTGAAGCTTTCTTT	once	16	TRBJ1-1	TRBV28	TRBD1
CASSPIAGGPGEQYF	TGTGCCAGCAGCCCTATAGCGGGAGGGCCGGGGGAGCAGTACTTC	NA	15	TRBJ2-7	TRBV5-6	TRBD2
CASSPSGGYGYTF	TGTGCCAGCAGTCCGAGCGGTGGCTATGGCTACACCTTC	NA	13	TRBJ1-2	TRBV6-6	NA
CASSLVGQGLETQYF	TGTGCCAGCAGTTTGGTGGGACAGGGTTTAGAGACCCAGTACTTC	NA	15	TRBJ2-5	TRBV27	TRBD1
CATRGRNYGYTF	TGTGCCACCCGAGGGAGAAACTATGGCTACACCTTC	NA	12	TRBJ1-2	TRBV19	NA
CASGRGAGANEKLFF	TGTGCCAGTGGAAGGGGGGCCGGGGCTAATGAAAAACTGTTTTTT	few	15	TRBJ1-4	TRBV28	NA
CASSFSVNQPQHF	TGTGCCAGCAGTTTTAGCGTAAATCAGCCCCAGCATTTT	NA	13	TRBJ1-5	TRBV28	NA
CSVLTSGKETQYF	TGCAGCGTTTTAACTAGCGGGAAAGAGACCCAGTACTTC	NA	13	TRBJ2-5	TRBV29-1	TRBD2
CASSLGRTGSLWQPQHF	TGTGCCAGCAGCTTGGGCCGGACAGGGTCACTATGGCAGCCCCAGCATTTT	NA	17	TRBJ1-5	TRBV7-8	TRBD1
CASSQVGGGGQYF	TGTGCCAGCAGCCAGGTTGGAGGTGGGGGGCAGTATTTT	NA	13	TRBJ2-3	TRBV4-2	NA
CASKIRGPYNEQFF	TGTGCCAGCAAGATACGGGGCCCCTACAATGAGCAGTTCTTC	NA	14	TRBJ2-1	TRBV28	NA
CASSESASFYGYTF	TGTGCCAGCAGTGAATCAGCCAGTTTCTATGGCTACACCTTC	NA	14	TRBJ1-2	TRBV25-1	NA
CASSVLAVSSYEQYF	TGTGCCAGTAGTGTACTAGCGGTGAGCTCCTACGAGCAGTACTTC	once	15	TRBJ2-7	TRBV19	TRBD2
CASSDFRNTIYF	TGTGCCAGCAGTGATTTTCGAAACACCATATATTTT	NA	12	TRBJ1-3	TRBV2	NA
CSVGLGSGQGTWAFF	TGCAGCGTTGGGCTAGGGTCGGGACAGGGTACTTGGGCTTTCTTT	NA	15	TRBJ1-1	TRBV29-1	TRBD1
CAISESVGTAYEQYF	TGTGCCATCAGTGAGTCAGTCGGGACGGCTTACGAGCAGTACTTC	once	15	TRBJ2-7	TRBV10-3	NA
CASSPGTGGSYEQYF	TGTGCCAGCTCACCAGGGACAGGGGGGTCCTACGAGCAGTACTTC	NA	15	TRBJ2-7	TRBV18	TRBD1
CASSTRLIIAGGNEQFF	TGTGCCAGCAGCACCCGGCTAATTATAGCGGGGGGGAATGAGCAGTTCTTC	NA	17	TRBJ2-1	TRBV9	TRBD2
CASSLTPGRDTEAFF	TGTGCCAGCAGCTTAACCCCTGGGAGGGACACTGAAGCTTTCTTT	once	15	TRBJ1-1	TRBV7-3	NA
CASRRNTEAFF	TGTGCCAGCAGAAGGAACACTGAAGCTTTCTTT	medium-sized	11	TRBJ1-1	TRBV28	NA
CASSLGGQGAGQPQHF	TGCGCCAGCAGCTTGGGCGGACAGGGCGCGGGTCAGCCCCAGCATTTT	NA	16	TRBJ1-5	TRBV5-1	TRBD1
CASRRGGRVNTEAFF	TGTGCCAGCAGACGGGGGGGCAGGGTGAATACTGAAGCTTTCTTT	NA	15	TRBJ1-1	TRBV28	NA
CASSQSRGAGNQPQHF	TGCGCCAGCAGTCAATCGAGGGGGGCCGGGAATCAGCCCCAGCATTTT	NA	16	TRBJ1-5	TRBV23-1	NA
CASSELAGYYEQYF	TGTGCCAGCAGTGAACTAGCGGGCTACTACGAGCAGTACTTC	NA	14	TRBJ2-7	TRBV25-1	TRBD2
CASSPGTGSRQQYF	TGTGCCAGCAGCCCCGGGACAGGGTCCCGTCAGCAGTACTTC	NA	14	TRBJ2-7	TRBV7-8	TRBD1
CASSEVGEKLFF	TGTGCCAGCAGTGAAGTTGGCGAAAAACTGTTTTTT	NA	12	TRBJ1-4	TRBV6-5	NA
CAWSQGIGQPQHF	TGTGCCTGGAGTCAGGGGATCGGTCAGCCCCAGCATTTT	NA	13	TRBJ1-5	TRBV30	NA
CASSRAGDNEQFF	TGCGCCAGCAGTCGTGCGGGGGACAATGAGCAGTTCTTC	NA	13	TRBJ2-1	TRBV10-1	TRBD2
CASSYPGGRGANVLTF	TGTGCCAGCAGCTACCCAGGGGGACGTGGGGCCAACGTCCTGACTTTC	NA	16	TRBJ2-6	TRBV5-4	TRBD1
CASSPSQGVYGNTIYF	TGTGCCAGCTCACCCTCACAGGGAGTGTATGGAAACACCATATATTTT	few	16	TRBJ1-3	TRBV18	NA
CASSSPRTGTYGYTF	TGTGCCAGCAGTTCCCCTCGAACAGGGACCTATGGCTACACCTTC	NA	15	TRBJ1-2	TRBV27	NA
CASSTTGTSGIEEQFF	TGTGCCAGCAGCACCACCGGGACTAGCGGGATAGAAGAGCAGTTCTTC	NA	16	TRBJ2-1	TRBV9	TRBD2
CASSLSQGEQYF	TGTGCCAGCAGTTTGTCTCAGGGTGAGCAGTACTTC	NA	12	TRBJ2-7	TRBV28	NA
CASSLFDTEAFF	TGTGCCAGCAGCCTGTTCGACACTGAAGCTTTCTTT	NA	12	TRBJ1-1	TRBV28	NA
CASSIRDRSAGELFF	TGTGCCAGTAGTATAAGGGACAGGAGTGCCGGGGAGCTGTTTTTT	once	15	TRBJ2-2	TRBV19	TRBD1
CASSFFPQETQYF	TGTGCCAGCAGCTTTTTCCCACAAGAGACCCAGTACTTC	NA	13	TRBJ2-5	TRBV11-2	NA
CASSFQENTEAFF	TGTGCCAGCAGTTTCCAGGAGAACACTGAAGCTTTCTTT	few	13	TRBJ1-1	TRBV6-4	NA
CASSRESSGANVLTF	TGTGCCAGCAGCAGGGAGAGCTCTGGGGCCAACGTCCTGACTTTC	NA	15	TRBJ2-6	TRBV6-6	NA
CASSWAGNSPLHF	TGTGCCAGCAGCTGGGCCGGGAATTCACCCCTCCACTTT	NA	13	TRBJ1-6	TRBV7-6	NA